The 18 T cell receptor beta chains below were found in one sample sequenced in a study of post-analysis software for immune sequencing data. General study points: The five TRBV segments detected at higher frequency in patients than in controls included TRBV5-6, TRBV5-1 and TRBV20-1.

cDNA libraries for TCR beta contained unique molecular identifiers. MiXCR, run by TCRdb on the PCR reads, gives a single entry per CDR3 protein. The repertoire holds about 800,000 distinct CDR3 sequences, with 25% to 30% as singletons. These TCRs are of unknown antigen specificity. Material for sequencing was blood. All receptors come from a girl between 10 and 17 years old with multiple sclerosis.

This clonotype turned up a few times. This rearrangement joins TRBV6-6 to TRBJ1-5, with unresolved D. The germline V and J ends were trimmed by 6 bases and 7 bases, with 10 bases remaining between them. In germline, CDR1 is MNHNY, CDR2 SVGAGI (reference sequence). The CDR3 contains 12 residues. CDR3 DNA sequence: TGTGCCAGCAGGTTGAGAGAACAGCCCCAGCATTTT. It is translated as CASRLREQPQHF.

The chain employs TRBV12-3 or TRBV12-4 and TRBJ2-3; D ambiguous. V was pared by 6 bases and J by 8 bases, with 15 bases between. The CDR3 runs to 13 residues. CDR3 in amino acids: CASSSVSLGTQYF. The CDR3 DNA follows: TGTGCCAGCAGCTCCGTGTCCTTGGGTACGCAGTATTTT.

The chain joins TRBV27 to TRBJ1-2; the match to TRBD1 covers 7 bases. Trimming cost V 5 bases and J 8 bases; bases outside gene matches: 11. The CDR3 sequence is 14 residues long. Germline CDR1 and CDR2: MNHEY and SMNVEV (reference sequence). The CDR3 spells CASSPTGAPGGYTF. In nucleotides, the CDR3 is TGTGCCAGCAGTCCCACAGGGGCCCCCGGGGGCTACACCTTC.

The V and J genes are TRBV9 and TRBJ2-1; 9 bases map to TRBD2. Germline values: CDR1 SGDLS, CDR2 YYNGEE. The CDR3 is 17 residues long. The V gene end was trimmed by 0 bases and the J gene end by 8 bases; junction bases not matched to a gene: 12. The CDR3 spells CASSVDPAGGPVDEQFF. In DNA form, the CDR3 reads TGTGCCAGCAGCGTAGATCCGGCGGGAGGGCCCGTAGATGAGCAGTTCTTC.

CDR3 protein: CSANPPQGMNDGYTF. CDR3 coding DNA: TGCAGTGCTAATCCGCCACAGGGGATGAACGATGGCTACACCTTC. The V and J genes are TRBV20-1 and TRBJ1-2; TRBD1 matches 7 bases. V dropped 4 bases and J dropped 6; count of bases not matched to a gene: 14. The CDR3 sequence is 15 residues long. The germline gives CDR1 DFQATT, CDR2 SNEGSKA (reference sequence).

This clonotype has only a few counts. The chain links TRBV20-1 to TRBJ2-1; 9 bases agree with TRBD1. V shed 3 bases and J 8 bases; nucleotides not matched to a gene: 11. In germline, CDR1 is DFQATT, CDR2 SNEGSKA (reference sequence). The CDR3 runs 15 residues. CDR3 DNA: TGCAGTGCTAGTGTCCCGGGACAGGGAGTCCATGAGCAGTTCTTC. Amino acid sequence: CSASVPGQGVHEQFF.

This clonotype turned up a few times. This chain joins TRBV7-9 and TRBJ1-2; possible D gene TRBD1, 6 bases. CDR3 length: 13 residues. V lost 7 bases to trimming and J lost 4 bases, with 13 bases between them. Germline V gene data show CDR1 as SEHNR and CDR2 as FQNEAQ (reference sequence). The CDR3 protein is CASIGGQSYGYTF. The CDR3 DNA is TGTGCCAGCATTGGGGGGCAGAGCTATGGCTACACCTTC.

The rearrangement links TRBV6-5 to TRBJ1-1; possibly TRBD1 for D (6 bases). Trimming stripped 4 bases from V and 4 bases from J, with 13 bases between. This CDR3 is 14 amino acids long. Germline CDR1 MNHEY, CDR2 SVGAGI. The CDR3 loop reads CASSFNQGSTEAFF. The DNA for the CDR3 is TGTGCCAGCAGTTTCAATCAGGGGAGCACTGAAGCTTTCTTT.

CDR3 DNA sequence: TGCGCCAGCAGCCCGACTAGCGGGGACGAGCAGTACTTC. This gives the protein CASSPTSGDEQYF. This chain links TRBV5-1 with TRBJ2-7; TRBD2 agrees at 11 bases. V was pared by 4 bases and J by 5 bases, with 2 bases of the junction left unmatched. Germline V lookup: CDR1 SGHRS, CDR2 YFSETQ. This CDR3 spans 13 amino acids.

In DNA, the CDR3 is TGCAGTGCAAAAAGTACAGGGGCCCTTAATGAAAAACTGTTTTTT. This gives the protein CSAKSTGALNEKLFF. This chain joins TRBV20-1 and TRBJ1-4, with TRBD1 matching over 7 bases. In germline, CDR1 is DFQATT, CDR2 SNEGSKA (reference sequence). CDR3 length equals 15 residues. The ends lost 6 bases at V and 4 bases at J; junction bases unmatched: 11.

The gene calls are TRBV2 and TRBJ1-4, with TRBD1 as a possible D gene (5 bases). V was cut by 7 bases and J by 4 bases, with 22 bases left in between. Germline V gives CDR1 SNHLY, CDR2 FYNNEI. This CDR3 comprises 17 residues. CDR3 in DNA: TGTGCCAGCATCCCTTCGGATCCGTTCGGACATAATGAAAAACTGTTTTTT. Amino acids: CASIPSDPFGHNEKLFF.

The chain couples TRBV24-1 to TRBJ2-6, with a weak D call TRBD2 (6 bases). The germline CDR1 and CDR2 sequences are KGHDR and SFDVKD. The CDR3 consists of 15 residues. V was clipped by 4 bases and J by 3 bases, with 9 bases between them. DNA for the CDR3: TGTGCCACCAGTGACCCCGGGGGTGGGGCCAACGTCCTGACTTTC. This sequence encodes CATSDPGGGANVLTF.

About this clonotype itself: A read error may be the cause here, since a much bigger clone is one base away. The rearrangement joins TRBV15 to TRBJ2-4; 8 nucleotides line up with TRBD1. The CDR3 covers 12 residues. Germline V gives CDR1 LNHNV, CDR2 YYDKDF (reference sequence). For the CDR3, the DNA is TGTGTCACCACCGGGACAGGAGGCATTCAGTACTTC. This sequence encodes CVTTGTGGIQYF.

V and J are TRBV4-3 and TRBJ2-1; D might be TRBD2 (6 bases). Looked up from germline, CDR1 is LGHNA and CDR2 is YSLEER. V was pared by 1 base and J by 6 bases, with 13 bases between. The length of the CDR3 is 15 residues. The CDR3 sequence is CASSQAPEGLNEQFF. Written as DNA, the CDR3 is TGCGCCAGCAGCCAAGCCCCGGAGGGCCTCAATGAGCAGTTCTTC.

The chain couples TRBV15 to TRBJ2-7, with 10 nucleotides matching TRBD2. From germline, CDR1 is LNHNV and CDR2 YYDKDF (reference sequence). V trimming: 0 bases; J trimming: 3 bases; junction bases outside the gene matches: 5. The CDR3 is 16 amino acids. CDR3 coding DNA: TGTGCCACCAGCAGAGATAGCACTAGCGGGATCTACGAGCAGTACTTC. Translating it yields CATSRDSTSGIYEQYF.

The chain links TRBV2 to TRBJ1-2; D remains unclear. V dropped 6 bases and J dropped 4 bases, with 12 bases sitting between them. This CDR3 comprises 13 residues. In germline, CDR1 is SNHLY, CDR2 FYNNEI. CDR3 sequence: CASSGRTLYGYTF. CDR3 sequence (DNA): TGTGCCAGCAGCGGAAGGACCCTCTATGGCTACACCTTC.

This clonotype was detected a few times. V is TRBV20-1 and J is TRBJ1-5; 7 positions match TRBD1. The germline CDR1 and CDR2 sequences are DFQATT and SNEGSKA (reference sequence). With V trimmed by 5 bases and J by 5 bases, 9 bases remained unmatched. This CDR3 spans 14 amino acids. The DNA of the CDR3 is TGCAGTGCTCAGACAAGACAGGGCGATCAGCCCCAGCATTTT. Amino acids: CSAQTRQGDQPQHF.

The V gene is TRBV12-3 or TRBV12-4, the J gene TRBJ2-1; D not certain. The V end was cut by 7 bases, the J end by 9 bases, with 7 bases between. The CDR3 totals 10 residues. The CDR3: CASMAVEQFF. CDR3 sequence (DNA): TGTGCCAGCATGGCTGTTGAGCAGTTCTTC.